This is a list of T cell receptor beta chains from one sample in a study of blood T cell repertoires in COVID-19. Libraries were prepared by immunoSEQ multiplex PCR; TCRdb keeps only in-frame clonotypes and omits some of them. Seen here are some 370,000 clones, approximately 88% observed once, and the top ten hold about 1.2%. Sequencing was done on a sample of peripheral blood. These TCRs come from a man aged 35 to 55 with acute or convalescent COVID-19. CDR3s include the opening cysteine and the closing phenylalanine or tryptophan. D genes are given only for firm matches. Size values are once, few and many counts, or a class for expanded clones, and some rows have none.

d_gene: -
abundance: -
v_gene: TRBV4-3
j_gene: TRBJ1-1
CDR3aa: CASSPGAGGTEAFF
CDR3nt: TGCGCCAGCAGCCCGGGGGCGGGGGGCACTGAAGCTTTCTTT

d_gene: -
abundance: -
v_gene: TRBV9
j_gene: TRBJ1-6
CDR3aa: CASSIRDTANSPLHF
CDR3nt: TGTGCCAGCAGCATCCGGGACACGGCCAATTCACCCCTCCACTTT

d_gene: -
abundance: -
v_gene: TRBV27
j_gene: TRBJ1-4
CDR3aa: CASSLFSQREVPNEKLFF
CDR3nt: TGTGCCAGCAGTTTATTTTCTCAGCGGGAGGTCCCTAATGAAAAACTGTTTTTT

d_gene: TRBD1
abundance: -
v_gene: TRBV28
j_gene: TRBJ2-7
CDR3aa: CASSLAGGETYEQYF
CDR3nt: TGTGCCAGCAGTTTAGCAGGGGGCGAGACCTACGAGCAGTACTTC

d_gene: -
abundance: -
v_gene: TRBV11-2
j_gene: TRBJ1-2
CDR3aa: CASSATNRPPNYGYTF
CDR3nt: TGTGCCAGCAGTGCTACTAACAGGCCTCCTAACTATGGCTACACCTTC

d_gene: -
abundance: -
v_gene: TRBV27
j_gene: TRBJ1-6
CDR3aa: CASSRDTGYNSPLHF
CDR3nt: TGTGCCAGCAGTCGAGACACCGGCTATAATTCACCCCTCCACTTT

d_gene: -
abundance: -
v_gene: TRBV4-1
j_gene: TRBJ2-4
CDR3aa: CASSLSRSPLAKNIQYF
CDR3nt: TGCGCCAGCAGTCTAAGTAGGAGTCCTTTAGCCAAAAACATTCAGTACTTC

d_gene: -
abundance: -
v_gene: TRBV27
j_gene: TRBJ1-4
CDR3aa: CASSLFRDGMEEKLFF
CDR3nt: TGTGCCAGCAGTCTATTCAGGGATGGAATGGAAGAAAAACTGTTTTTT

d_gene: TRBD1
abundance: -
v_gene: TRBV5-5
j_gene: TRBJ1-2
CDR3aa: CASSLRFLSTGGNWNYGYTF
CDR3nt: TGTGCCAGCAGCTTGCGGTTTCTAAGCACAGGGGGTAATTGGAACTATGGCTACACCTTC

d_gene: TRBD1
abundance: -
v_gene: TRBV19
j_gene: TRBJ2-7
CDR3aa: CASSSGTGLLEQYF
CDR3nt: TGTGCCAGTAGCTCCGGGACAGGGCTATTAGAGCAGTACTTC

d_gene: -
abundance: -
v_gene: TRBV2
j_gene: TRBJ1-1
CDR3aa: CASSEMGPSDEAFF
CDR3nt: TGTGCCAGCAGTGAAATGGGCCCCTCCGATGAAGCTTTCTTT

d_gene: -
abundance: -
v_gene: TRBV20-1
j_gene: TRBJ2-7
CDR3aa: CSARQGHEQYF
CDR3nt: TGCAGTGCTAGACAGGGGCACGAGCAGTACTTC

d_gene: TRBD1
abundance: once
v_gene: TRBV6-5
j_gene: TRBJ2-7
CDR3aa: CATRIGTGTYEQYF
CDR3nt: TGTGCCACCCGGATCGGGACAGGCACCTACGAGCAGTACTTC

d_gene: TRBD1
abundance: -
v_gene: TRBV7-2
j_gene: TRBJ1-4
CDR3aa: CASSFAGGGEKLFF
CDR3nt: TGTGCCAGCAGCTTCGCGGGAGGGGGCGAAAAACTGTTTTTT

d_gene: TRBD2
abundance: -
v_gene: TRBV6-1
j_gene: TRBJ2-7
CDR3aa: CASSDVPGTRGEQYF
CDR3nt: TGTGCCAGCAGTGATGTCCCGGGGACTAGGGGCGAGCAGTACTTC

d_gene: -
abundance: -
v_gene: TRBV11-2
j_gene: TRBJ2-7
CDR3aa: CASSFGQAYEQYF
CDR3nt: TGTGCCAGCAGCTTTGGGCAGGCCTACGAGCAGTACTTC

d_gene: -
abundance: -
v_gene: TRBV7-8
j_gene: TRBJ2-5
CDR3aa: CASSIFIAKETQYF
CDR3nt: TGTGCCAGCAGCATTTTCATAGCGAAAGAGACCCAGTACTTC

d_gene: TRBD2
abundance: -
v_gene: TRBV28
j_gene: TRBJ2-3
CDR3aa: CASSGTSGRDSTDTQYF
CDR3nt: TGTGCCAGCAGCGGGACTAGCGGGAGGGACAGCACAGATACGCAGTATTTT

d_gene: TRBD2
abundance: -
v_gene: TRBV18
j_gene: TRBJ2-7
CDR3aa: CASSPAGGSYEQYF
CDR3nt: TGTGCCAGCTCCCCCGCGGGGGGCTCATACGAGCAGTACTTC

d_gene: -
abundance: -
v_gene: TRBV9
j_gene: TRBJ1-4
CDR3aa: CASSVGGANEKLFF
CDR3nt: TGTGCCAGCAGCGTAGGGGGGGCTAATGAAAAACTGTTTTTT

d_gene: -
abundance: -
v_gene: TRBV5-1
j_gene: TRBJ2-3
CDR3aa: CASSTTSLGTDTQYF
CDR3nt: TGCGCCAGCAGCACTACTAGCCTCGGCACAGATACGCAGTATTTT

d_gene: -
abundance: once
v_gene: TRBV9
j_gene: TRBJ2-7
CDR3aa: CASSVEQRDEQYF
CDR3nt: TGTGCCAGCAGCGTAGAACAACGGGACGAGCAGTACTTC

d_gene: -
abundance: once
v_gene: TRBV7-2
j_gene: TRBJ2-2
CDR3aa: CASSLAPTGELFF
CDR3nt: TGTGCCAGCAGCTTAGCCCCGACCGGGGAGCTGTTTTTT

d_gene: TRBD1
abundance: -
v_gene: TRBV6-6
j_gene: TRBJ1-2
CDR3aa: CAGLDRDSIYGYTF
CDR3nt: TGTGCCGGCCTCGACCGGGACAGCATCTATGGCTACACCTTC

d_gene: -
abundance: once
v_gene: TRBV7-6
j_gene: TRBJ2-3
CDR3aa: CASSLWTNPSTDTQYF
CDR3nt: TGTGCCAGCAGCTTGTGGACTAACCCGAGCACAGATACGCAGTATTTT

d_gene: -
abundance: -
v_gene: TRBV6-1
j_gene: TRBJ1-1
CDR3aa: CASSEASPGLDTEAFF
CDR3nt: TGTGCCAGCAGTGAAGCATCCCCAGGTTTAGACACTGAAGCTTTCTTT

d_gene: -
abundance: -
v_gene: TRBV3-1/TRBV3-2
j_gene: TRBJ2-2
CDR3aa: CASSQERVGNTGELFF
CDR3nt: TGTGCCAGCAGCCAAGAGAGAGTTGGGAACACCGGGGAGCTGTTTTTT

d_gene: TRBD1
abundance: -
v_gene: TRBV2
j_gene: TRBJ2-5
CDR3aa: CAGRQGVRETQYF
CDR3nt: TGTGCCGGAAGACAGGGTGTAAGGGAGACCCAGTACTTC

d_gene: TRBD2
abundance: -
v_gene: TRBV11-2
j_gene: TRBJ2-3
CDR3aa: CASSLVLARTTDTQYF
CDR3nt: TGTGCCAGCAGCTTAGTACTAGCGCGAACGACAGATACGCAGTATTTT

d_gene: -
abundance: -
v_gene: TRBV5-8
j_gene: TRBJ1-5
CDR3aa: CASSQDGTPASNQPQHF
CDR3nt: TGTGCCAGCAGCCAAGACGGGACTCCGGCAAGCAATCAGCCCCAGCATTTT

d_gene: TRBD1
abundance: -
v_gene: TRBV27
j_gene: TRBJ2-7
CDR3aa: CASRWTGASYEQYF
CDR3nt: TGTGCCAGCAGGTGGACAGGAGCTTCCTACGAGCAGTACTTC

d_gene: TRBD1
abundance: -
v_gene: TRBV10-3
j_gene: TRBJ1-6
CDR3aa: CAITKGQEGSPLHF
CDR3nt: TGTGCCATCACCAAGGGACAGGAAGGATCACCCCTCCACTTT

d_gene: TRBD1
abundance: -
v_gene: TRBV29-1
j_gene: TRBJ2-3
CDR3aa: CSVEGTGGLVDTQYF
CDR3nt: TGCAGCGTTGAAGGGACAGGGGGCTTGGTTGATACGCAGTATTTT

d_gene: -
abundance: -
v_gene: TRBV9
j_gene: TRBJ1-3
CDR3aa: CASSVSHISGNTIYF
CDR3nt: TGTGCCAGCAGCGTCTCCCACATCTCTGGAAACACCATATATTTT

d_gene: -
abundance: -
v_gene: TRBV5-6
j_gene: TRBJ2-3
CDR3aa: CASTPTAGSTDTQYF
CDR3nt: TGTGCCAGCACCCCCACCGCGGGGAGCACAGATACGCAGTATTTT

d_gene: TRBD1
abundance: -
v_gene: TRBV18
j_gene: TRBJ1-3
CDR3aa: CASSPSWTGREDKNTIYF
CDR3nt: TGTGCCAGCTCACCCTCTTGGACAGGCCGAGAGGATAAAAACACCATATATTTT

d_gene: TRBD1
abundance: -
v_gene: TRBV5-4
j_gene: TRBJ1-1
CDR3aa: CASSLAGGRTEAFF
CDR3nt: TGTGCCAGCAGCTTGGCAGGGGGCAGGACTGAAGCTTTCTTT

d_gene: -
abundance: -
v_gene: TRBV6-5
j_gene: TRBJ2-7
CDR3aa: CASSYSGQGTPYEQYF
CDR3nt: TGTGCCAGCAGTTACTCTGGGCAGGGGACCCCCTACGAGCAGTACTTC

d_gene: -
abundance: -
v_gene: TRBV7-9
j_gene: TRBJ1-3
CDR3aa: CASRTGFGNTIYF
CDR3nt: TGTGCCAGCAGAACAGGTTTTGGAAACACCATATATTTT

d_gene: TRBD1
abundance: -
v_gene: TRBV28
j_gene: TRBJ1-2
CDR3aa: CASSFGQVFYGYTF
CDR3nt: TGTGCCAGCAGTTTTGGACAGGTCTTCTATGGCTACACCTTC

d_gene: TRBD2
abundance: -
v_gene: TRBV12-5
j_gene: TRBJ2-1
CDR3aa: CASGWGGRPGNEQFF
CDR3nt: TGTGCTAGTGGGTGGGGCGGGAGGCCTGGTAATGAGCAGTTCTTC

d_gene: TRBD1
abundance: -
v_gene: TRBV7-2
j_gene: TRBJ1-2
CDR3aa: CASSSTGGNYGYTF
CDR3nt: TGTGCCAGCAGCTCTACAGGGGGGAACTATGGCTACACCTTC

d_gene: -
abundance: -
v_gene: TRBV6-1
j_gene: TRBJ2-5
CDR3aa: CASGDSGETQYF
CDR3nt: TGTGCCAGCGGTGATAGCGGAGAGACCCAGTACTTC

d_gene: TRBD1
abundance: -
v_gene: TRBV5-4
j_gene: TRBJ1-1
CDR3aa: CASGAVTGGGYTEAFF
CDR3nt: TGTGCCAGCGGAGCGGTAACAGGGGGCGGGTACACTGAAGCTTTCTTT

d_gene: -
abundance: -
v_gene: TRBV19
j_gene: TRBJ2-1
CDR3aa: CASSELNEQFF
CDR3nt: TGTGCCAGTAGTGAGTTGAATGAGCAGTTCTTC

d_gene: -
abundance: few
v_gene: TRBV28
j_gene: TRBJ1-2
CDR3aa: CASSFLHGQHREGYTF
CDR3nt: TGTGCCAGCAGTTTTCTCCATGGACAGCACCGAGAAGGCTACACCTTC

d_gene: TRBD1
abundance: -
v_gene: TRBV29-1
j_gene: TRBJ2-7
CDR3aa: CSVGGQGYEQYF
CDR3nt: TGCAGCGTGGGAGGACAGGGCTACGAGCAGTACTTC

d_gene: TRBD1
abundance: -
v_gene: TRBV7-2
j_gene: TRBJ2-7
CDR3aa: CASRPGGSTYEQYF
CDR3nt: TGTGCCAGCAGGCCAGGGGGCAGTACCTACGAGCAGTACTTC

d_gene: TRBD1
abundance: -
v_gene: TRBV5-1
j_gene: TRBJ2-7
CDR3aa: CASSAPRTGLTYEQYF
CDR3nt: TGCGCCAGCAGCGCCCCTCGGACAGGCTTAACCTACGAGCAGTACTTC

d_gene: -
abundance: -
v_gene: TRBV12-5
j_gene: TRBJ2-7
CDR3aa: CASGRRRVKSYEQYF
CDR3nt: TGTGCTAGTGGCCGCCGACGGGTCAAATCCTACGAGCAGTACTTC